This T cell receptor (beta chain) was recovered during a study of technical replicates of blood from a few donors (dated by TCRdb to the late 2010s). Libraries were constructed by the immunoSEQ multiplex PCR assay. TCRdb retrieved this table from immuneACCESS and kept in-frame rearrangements only. Not all clones are present; in checked studies, unresolved V genes account for under half, and no reason is known for the remainder. The sample has roughly 80,000 clones on record, around 91% of them singletons. The top ten clonotypes cover 0.35% to 0.45% of the sample. Including the terminal cysteine and phenylalanine, the CDR3 comprises 14 residues. Only the CDR3 DNA stays, 42 bases, in frame from base 1. Clipping removes 5 bases from V and 5 bases from J, with 6 as the unmatched junction base count. Sequences SGHVS (CDR1) and FNYEAQ (CDR2) are obtained from the germline V gene. Comment on this clone: The antigen it binds to is not known. Base-call qualities are not available, and no considerably larger clone is one nucleotide away.

Here the chain combines TRBV7-6 and TRBJ2-5, with 9 middle bases fitting TRBD2. This sequence was found in a human donor in good health. The sample taken for sequencing was T cells isolated from PBMCs. The CDR3 region reads CASSAGLARETQYF. Read as DNA, the sequence is TGTGCCAGCAGCGCCGGACTAGCGAGGGAGACCCAGTACTTC.